The source of this TCR beta chain is a study of tumor-infiltrating T cells and Merkel cell polyomavirus. In the study overall: CD8+ T cells recognized the Merkel cell polyomavirus KLL epitope.

As to this clone: Its antigen is unidentified.

Every patient's tumor was robustly positive for Merkel cell polyomavirus Large T antigen on immunohistochemistry. Trimming removed 1 base at V and 5 bases at J, with 12 bases between. Germline V gene lookup returns CDR1 WSHSY and CDR2 SAAADI. The CDR3 totals 15 residues. TCRdb's table, derived via immunoSEQ multiplex PCR, lists solely in-frame clones and lacks some. This sample has over 20,000 clones, with around 90% found just once. Study-wide findings and caveats: Only one viral epitope was studied, missing other Merkel cell polyomavirus epitopes.

Material: lymph node tissue. The genes are TRBV10-2 and TRBJ2-1; D is perhaps TRBD1 (6 bases). The TCR originated in a man aged 50-59 years with Merkel cell carcinoma. CDR3: CASSEFRGQNNEQFF. CDR3 nucleotides: TGCGCCAGCAGTGAGTTCAGGGGCCAAAACAATGAGCAGTTCTTC.